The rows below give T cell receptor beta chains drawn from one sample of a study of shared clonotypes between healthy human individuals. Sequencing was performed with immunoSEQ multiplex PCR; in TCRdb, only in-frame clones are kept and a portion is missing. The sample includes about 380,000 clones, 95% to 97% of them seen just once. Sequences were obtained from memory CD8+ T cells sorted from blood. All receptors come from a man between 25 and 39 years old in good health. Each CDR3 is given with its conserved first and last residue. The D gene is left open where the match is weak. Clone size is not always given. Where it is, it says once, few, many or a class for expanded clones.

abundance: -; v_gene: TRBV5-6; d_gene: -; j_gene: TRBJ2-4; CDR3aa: CASSASGALRIQYF; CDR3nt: TGTGCCAGCAGCGCGTCCGGGGCCCTGAGGATTCAGTACTTC
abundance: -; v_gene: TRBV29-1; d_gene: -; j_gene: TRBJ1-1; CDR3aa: CSVEESLQARAFF; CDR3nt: TGCAGCGTTGAAGAGAGCCTCCAGGCACGAGCTTTCTTT
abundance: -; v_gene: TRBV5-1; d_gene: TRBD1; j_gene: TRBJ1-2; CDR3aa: CASRTGTGAPPHGGYTF; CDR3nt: TGCGCCAGCAGGACCGGGACAGGAGCCCCTCCGCACGGGGGCTACACCTTC
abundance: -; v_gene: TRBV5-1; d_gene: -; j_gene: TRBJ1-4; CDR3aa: CASSFSPTPNEKLFF; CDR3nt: TGCGCCAGCAGCTTTTCCCCCACCCCTAATGAAAAACTGTTTTTT
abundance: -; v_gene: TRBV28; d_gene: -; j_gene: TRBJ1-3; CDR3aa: CASSLEGRDTIYF; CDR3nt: TGTGCCAGCAGTTTGGAGGGGAGGGACACCATATATTTT
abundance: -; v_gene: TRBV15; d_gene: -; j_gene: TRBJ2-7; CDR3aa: CATSGGTYEQYF; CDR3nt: TGTGCCACCAGCGGCGGTACCTACGAGCAGTACTTC
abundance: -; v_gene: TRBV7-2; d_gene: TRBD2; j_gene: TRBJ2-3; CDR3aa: CASSSGLAGVADTQYF; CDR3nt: TGTGCCAGCAGCTCCGGACTAGCGGGAGTTGCAGATACGCAGTATTTT
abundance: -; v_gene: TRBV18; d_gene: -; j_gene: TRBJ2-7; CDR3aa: CASSRDGVGEQYF; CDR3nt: TGTGCCAGCTCACGGGACGGCGTAGGGGAGCAGTACTTC
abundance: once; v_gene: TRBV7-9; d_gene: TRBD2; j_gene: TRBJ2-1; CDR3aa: CASSLLAGGPNEQFF; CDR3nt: TGTGCCAGCAGCTTACTAGCGGGAGGGCCCAATGAGCAGTTCTTC
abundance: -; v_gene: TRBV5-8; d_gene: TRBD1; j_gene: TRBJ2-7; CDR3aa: CASRRTGTYEQYF; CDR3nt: TGTGCCAGCCGAAGGACAGGCACCTACGAGCAGTACTTC
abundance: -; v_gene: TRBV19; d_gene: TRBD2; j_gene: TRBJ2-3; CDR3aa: CASSRTSGRSTDTQYF; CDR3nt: TGTGCCAGTAGTCGGACTAGCGGTAGAAGCACAGATACGCAGTATTTT